This T cell receptor (beta chain) was found in a study of shared clonotypes between healthy human individuals. In the study overall: Participating donors consisted of two women and a few men aged 18 to 49. Study-level points and caveats: Across a handful of donors, naive CD4 shared 4.5% to 6%, naive CD8 around 3.8%, memory CD4 roughly 2.5%, memory CD8 roughly 0.37%.

On this clone itself: Antigen specificity is unknown.

V gave up 0 bases and J gave up 1 base, with 22 bases separating them. The CDR3 totals 20 residues. Germline CDR1 KGHSH, CDR2 LQKENI. Deep level was the assay's run setting. TCRdb keeps only in-frame clones here, not all; method: immunoSEQ multiplex PCR. The sample holds some 2,100,000 clones, almost 96% seen once. This TCR was recovered from a man between 18 and 29 years old in good health. The genes are TRBV18 and TRBJ2-1; D perhaps matches TRBD2 (9 bases). Material: naive CD4+ T cells sorted from blood. Documented subset: CD45RA+ positively selected. The CDR3 DNA follows: TGTGCCAGCTCACCACCCACAGGGGGGTCTAGCGGGATTTCCTACAATGAGCAGTTCTTC. Its protein is CASSPPTGGSSGISYNEQFF. Filled out from reference TRBV18 and TRBJ2-1, the complete variable domain reads NAGVMQNPRHLVRRRGQEARLRCSPMKGHSHVYWYRQLPEEGLKFMVYLQKENIIDESGMPKERFSAEFPKEGPSILRIQQVVRGDSAAYFCASSPPTGGSSGISYNEQFFGPGTRLTVL.